Below, 10 T cell receptor beta chains from the same sample are listed, as sequenced in a study of blood T cells in healthy people across ages. A second roughly 7 to 11 cycle PCR used barcoded and J-beta primers. MiXCR, run by TCRdb on the 5' RACE reads, gives a single entry per CDR3 protein. The sample records approximately 1.5 million distinct CDR3 sequences, approximately 43% being singletons. The sequenced sample was blood. The receptors shown here come from a woman aged 18-29 years in good health.

In the case of this clonotype: A read error may produce the germline difference seen at one junction end. CDR3 sequence: CSATGTGATDAQYF. CDR3 coding DNA: TGCAGTGCAACCGGGACAGGGGCAACAGATGCGCAGTATTTT. This chain connects TRBV20-1 to TRBJ2-3, with 10 bases aligning to TRBD1. The CDR3 contains 14 residues. The germline gives CDR1 DFQATT, CDR2 SNEGSKA (reference sequence).

The gene calls are TRBV6-2 or TRBV6-3 and TRBJ2-7, with 13 bases fitting TRBD2. Trimming at V came to 2 bases and at J to 7 bases, leaving 11 bases not matched to a gene. The CDR3 runs 17 residues. Germline CDR1 is MNHEY and CDR2 is SVGEGT. In DNA, the CDR3 is TGTGCCAGCAGTTACCCATCCGAAGGGACTAGCGGGAATGAGCAGTACTTC. Translating it yields CASSYPSEGTSGNEQYF.

The chain links TRBV4-2 to TRBJ2-3; D is unresolved. The CDR3 extends over 14 amino acids. Per germline, CDR1 LGHNA and CDR2 YNFKEQ. Trimming took off 0 bases at V and 5 bases at J, with 9 bases between the two ends. CDR3 DNA: TGTGCCAGCAGCCAAGAAGTAGCTGGAGATACGCAGTATTTT. It translates to CASSQEVAGDTQYF.

V is TRBV11-2 and J is TRBJ2-1; D call uncertain. Germline CDR1 reads SGHAT; CDR2 reads FQNNGV. The CDR3 length is 14 residues. V shed 6 bases and J shed 0 bases, with 9 bases lying between them. CDR3 region: CASRGIVSYNEQFF. CDR3 bases: TGTGCCAGCAGGGGGATAGTCTCCTACAATGAGCAGTTCTTC.

This chain links TRBV27 with TRBJ2-6; D is tentatively TRBD1 or TRBD2 (5 bases each). Trimming took off 2 bases at V and 0 bases at J, with 11 bases between the two ends. The CDR3 extends over 17 amino acids. Germline lookup yields CDR1 MNHEY and CDR2 SMNVEV (reference sequence). CDR3 region: CASSLLPGTSGANVLTF. CDR3 coding DNA: TGTGCCAGCAGTTTACTTCCGGGGACCTCTGGGGCCAACGTCCTGACTTTC.

This rearrangement joins TRBV5-5 to TRBJ1-4; the D is unclear. The germline V gene encodes CDR1 SGHKS and CDR2 YYEKEE (reference sequence). Trimming left V 3 bases short and J 13 bases short, with 10 bases between. The CDR3 is 11 amino acids. The CDR3 DNA follows: TGTGCCAGCAGCTCTGAGGAAGGACTGTTTTTT. Protein sequence: CASSSEEGLFF. The full variable domain, with the rest looked up from reference TRBV5-5 and TRBJ1-4, is DAGVTQSPTHLIKTRGQQVTLRCSPISGHKSVSWYQQVLGQGPQFIFQYYEKEERGRGNFPDRFSARQFPNYSSELNVNALLLGDSALYLCASSSEEGLFFGSGTQLSVL.

J is TRBJ2-7 and V is TRBV20-1; TRBD2 agrees at 11 bases. Germline V gene sequence: CDR1 DFQATT, CDR2 SNEGSKA (reference sequence). The CDR3 sequence is 14 residues long. V lost 6 bases, J lost 7 bases, and 11 bases stayed unmatched. CDR3 nucleotide sequence: TGCAGTGCGCCAACTAGCGGGAGAGGCAATGAGCAGTACTTC. The encoded protein is CSAPTSGRGNEQYF.

This chain joins TRBV7-8 and TRBJ2-1; a weak D match, TRBD1 (5 bases). The tail of the sequence fits TRBJ2-7 better, so the J call may be wrong. Germline assignment: CDR1 SGHVS and CDR2 FQNEAQ. This CDR3 comprises 15 residues. DNA of the CDR3: TGTGCCAGCAGCCAAGACAGTAGCTCCTACAATGAGCAGTACTTC. Translation gives CASSQDSSSYNEQYF.

V usage is TRBV20-1 and J usage is TRBJ2-3; 7 bases align to TRBD1. The V segment lost 6 bases and the J segment 5 bases; nucleotides outside the gene matches: 14. The CDR3 length is 15 residues. In germline, CDR1 is DFQATT, CDR2 SNEGSKA (reference sequence). CDR3 sequence reads: CSATRPGQSLDTQYF. CDR3 DNA sequence: TGCAGTGCGACTCGACCGGGACAGTCTTTAGATACGCAGTATTTT.

The chain has TRBV6-5 and TRBJ1-1, with 10 bases identical to TRBD1. Germline V CDR1 and CDR2: MNHEY, SVGAGI. With 4 bases clipped from V and 7 bases from J, the junction kept 9 bases outside the gene matches. The CDR3 extends over 15 amino acids. The CDR3 DNA sequence: TGTGCCAGCAGTTCCGACGTCCGGGACAGGGGTGAAGCTTTCTTT. Its protein product is CASSSDVRDRGEAFF.